This T cell receptor (beta chain) was captured by sequencing in a study of T-cell reconstitution after alpha-beta-depleted transplantation in children. Study-level findings and limits: Newly produced T cells mostly accounted for T-cell counts and diversity one year post-transplant. Surviving recipient T cells and intrathymic progenitors accounted for some patients' high TCRbeta diversity at day 60.

About this clonotype: Its antigen is unidentified.

With V trimmed by 6 bases and J by 6 bases, 13 bases remained unmatched. The V gene's germline CDR1 is DFQATT and CDR2 SNEGSKA (reference sequence). The CDR3 is 15 residues long. During its preparation, the TCRbeta library received unique molecular identifiers. Each CDR3 protein is one row after TCRdb ran MiXCR on the PCR reads. This sample has approximately 230,000 distinct CDR3 sequences, with 20% to 30% found just once. Sample: PBMCs, mostly from graft donor cells, taken 360 days after TCRalphabeta/CD19-depleted stem cell transplant. This sequence was found in a female patient aged 2 to 10 who had a stem cell transplant for congenital amegakaryocytic thrombocytopenia, so the T cells may come from the graft donor. This chain connects TRBV20-1 to TRBJ2-2; 7 bases match TRBD2. In nucleotides, the CDR3 is TGCAGTGCACCCAGGGAGGGACTGTGGGCCGGGGAGCTGTTTTTT. This codes for CSAPREGLWAGELFF.